This paragraph reports one TCR beta chain. This specimen belongs to a study of blood T cell repertoires in COVID-19. Germline V lookup: CDR1 GTSNPN, CDR2 SVGIG (reference sequence). This CDR3 has 13 amino acids. V lost 0 bases to trimming and J lost 2 bases, with 5 bases between them. In the study's own analysis: Amplified reference gene primers provided the basis for estimating nucleated cell counts. Measured with immunoSEQ multiplex PCR; TCRdb has only the in-frame clones, and not every one. That table is the source of V, J and clone size, and D and trimming were worked out from the DNA. Counted here are around 81,000 clones, more than 75% occurring once; the ten biggest clones make up approximately 12%.

V gene TRBV30 combines with J gene TRBJ1-5; D gene ambiguous. This TCR was recovered from a human donor in a cohort sampled during active COVID-19. Material: peripheral blood. The CDR3 nucleotides are TGTGCCTGGAGTGTATTCGGCAATCAGCCCCAGCATTTT. This codes for CAWSVFGNQPQHF. Full variable domain (missing parts from reference TRBV30 and TRBJ1-5): SQTIHQWPATLVQPVGSPLSLECTVEGTSNPNLYWYRQAAGRGLQLLFYSVGIGQISSEVPQNLSASRPQDRQFILSSKKLLLSDSGFYLCAWSVFGNQPQHFGDGTRLSIL.